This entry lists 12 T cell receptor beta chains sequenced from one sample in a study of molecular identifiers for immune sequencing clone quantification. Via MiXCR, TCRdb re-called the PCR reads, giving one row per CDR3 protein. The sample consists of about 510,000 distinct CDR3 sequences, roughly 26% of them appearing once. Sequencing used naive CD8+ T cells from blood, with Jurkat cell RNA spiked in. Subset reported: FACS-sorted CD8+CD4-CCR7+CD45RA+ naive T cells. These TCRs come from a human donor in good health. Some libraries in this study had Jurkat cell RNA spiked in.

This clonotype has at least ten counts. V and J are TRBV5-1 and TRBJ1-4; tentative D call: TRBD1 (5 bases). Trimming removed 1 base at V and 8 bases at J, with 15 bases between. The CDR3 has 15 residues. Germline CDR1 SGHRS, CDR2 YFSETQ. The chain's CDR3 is CASSLTGTPEEKLFF. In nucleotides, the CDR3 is TGCGCCAGCAGCTTGACCGGGACCCCAGAGGAAAAACTGTTTTTT.

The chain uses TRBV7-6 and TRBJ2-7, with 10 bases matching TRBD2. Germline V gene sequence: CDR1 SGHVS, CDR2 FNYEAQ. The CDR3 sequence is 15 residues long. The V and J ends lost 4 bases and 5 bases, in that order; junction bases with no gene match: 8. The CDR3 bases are TGTGCCAGCAGCTGGACAGGGCTAGCGGGAGACGAGCAGTACTTC. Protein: CASSWTGLAGDEQYF.

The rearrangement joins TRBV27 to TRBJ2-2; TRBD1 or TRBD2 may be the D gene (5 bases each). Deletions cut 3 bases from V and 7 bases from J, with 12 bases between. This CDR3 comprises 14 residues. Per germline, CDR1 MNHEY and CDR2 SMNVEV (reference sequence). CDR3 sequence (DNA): TGTGCCAGCAGTTTGGGACCCCCAGGCGGGGAGCTGTTTTTT. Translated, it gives CASSLGPPGGELFF.

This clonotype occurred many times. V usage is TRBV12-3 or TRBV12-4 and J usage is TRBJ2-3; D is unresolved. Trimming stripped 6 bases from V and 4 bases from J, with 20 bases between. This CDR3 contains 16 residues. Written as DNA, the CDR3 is TGTGCCAGCAGCCCACAGCCGGGCCTTCGGGCAGATACGCAGTATTTT. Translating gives CASSPQPGLRADTQYF.

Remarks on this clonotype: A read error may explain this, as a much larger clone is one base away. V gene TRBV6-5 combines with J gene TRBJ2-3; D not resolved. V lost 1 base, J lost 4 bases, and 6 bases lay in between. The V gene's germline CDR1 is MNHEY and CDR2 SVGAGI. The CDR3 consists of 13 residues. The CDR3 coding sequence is TGTGCCAGCAGTTACTACATATCAGATACGCAGTATTTT. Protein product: CASSYYISDTQYF.

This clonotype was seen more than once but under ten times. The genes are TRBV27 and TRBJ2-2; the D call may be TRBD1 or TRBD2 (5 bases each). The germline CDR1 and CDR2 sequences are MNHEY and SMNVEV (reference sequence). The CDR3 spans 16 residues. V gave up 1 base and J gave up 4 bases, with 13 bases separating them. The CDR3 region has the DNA TGTGCCAGCAGTTTATTGGGGGTTGACGGCACCGGGGAGCTGTTTTTT. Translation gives CASSLLGVDGTGELFF.

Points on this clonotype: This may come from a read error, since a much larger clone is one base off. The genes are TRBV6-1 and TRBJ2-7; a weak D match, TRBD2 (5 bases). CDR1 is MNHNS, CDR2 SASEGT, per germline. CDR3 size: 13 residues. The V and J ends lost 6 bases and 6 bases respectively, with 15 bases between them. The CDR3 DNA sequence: TGTGCCAGCAGCTACGGACTGGGGAGCGAGCAGTACTTC. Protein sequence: CASSYGLGSEQYF.

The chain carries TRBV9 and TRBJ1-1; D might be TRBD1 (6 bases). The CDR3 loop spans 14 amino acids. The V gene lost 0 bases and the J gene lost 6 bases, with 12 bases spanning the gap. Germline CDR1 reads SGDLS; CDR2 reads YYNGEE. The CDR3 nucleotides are TGTGCCAGCAGCGTAGTACAGGGTATGTCTGAAGCTTTCTTT. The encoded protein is CASSVVQGMSEAFF. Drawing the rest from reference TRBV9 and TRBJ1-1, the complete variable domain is DSGVTQTPKHLITATGQRVTLRCSPRSGDLSVYWYQQSLDQGLQFLIQYYNGEERAKGNILERFSAQQFPDLHSELNLSSLELGDSALYFCASSVVQGMSEAFFGQGTRLTVV.

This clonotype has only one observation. CDR3 nucleotides: TGTGCCAGCAGCCCTTATCGAGTCCGTGAGACCCAGTACTTC. Translation gives CASSPYRVRETQYF. This chain connects TRBV12-3 or TRBV12-4 to TRBJ2-5; D not resolved. V was shortened by 6 bases and J by 5 bases, with 16 bases between the two germline ends. This CDR3 comprises 14 residues.

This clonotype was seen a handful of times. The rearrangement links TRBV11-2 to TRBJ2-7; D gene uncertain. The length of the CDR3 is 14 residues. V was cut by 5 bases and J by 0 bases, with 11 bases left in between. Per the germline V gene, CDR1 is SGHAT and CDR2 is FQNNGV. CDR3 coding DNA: TGTGCCAGCAGCGCCCCGGGCACCTCCTACGAGCAGTACTTC. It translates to CASSAPGTSYEQYF. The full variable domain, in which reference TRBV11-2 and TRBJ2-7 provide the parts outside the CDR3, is EAGVAQSPRYKIIEKRQSVAFWCNPISGHATLYWYQQILGQGPKLLIQFQNNGVVDDSQLPKDRFSAERLKGVDSTLKIQPAKLEDSAVYLCASSAPGTSYEQYFGPGTRLTVT.

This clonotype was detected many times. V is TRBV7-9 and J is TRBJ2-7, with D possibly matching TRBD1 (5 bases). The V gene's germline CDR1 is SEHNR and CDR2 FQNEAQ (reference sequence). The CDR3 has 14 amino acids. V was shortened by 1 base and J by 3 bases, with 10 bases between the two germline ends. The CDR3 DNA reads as TGTGCCAGCAGCTTAGTTGGGCAGGGCTACGAGCAGTACTTC. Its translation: CASSLVGQGYEQYF.

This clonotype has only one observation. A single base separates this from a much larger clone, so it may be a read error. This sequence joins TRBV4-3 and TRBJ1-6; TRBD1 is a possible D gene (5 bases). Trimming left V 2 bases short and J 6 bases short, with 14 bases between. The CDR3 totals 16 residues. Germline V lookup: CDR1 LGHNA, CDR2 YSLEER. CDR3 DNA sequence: TGCGCCAGCAGCCAAAATTCCGACAGCCTTAATTCACCCCTCCACTTT. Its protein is CASSQNSDSLNSPLHF.